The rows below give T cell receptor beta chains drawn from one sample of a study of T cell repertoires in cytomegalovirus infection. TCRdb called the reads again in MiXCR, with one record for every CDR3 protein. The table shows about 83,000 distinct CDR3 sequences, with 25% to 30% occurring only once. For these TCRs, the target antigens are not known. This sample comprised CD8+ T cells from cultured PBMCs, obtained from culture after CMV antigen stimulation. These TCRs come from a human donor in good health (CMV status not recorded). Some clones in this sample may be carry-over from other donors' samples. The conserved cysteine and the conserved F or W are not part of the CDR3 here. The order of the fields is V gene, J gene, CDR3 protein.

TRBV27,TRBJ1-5,ASSQGNQPQH
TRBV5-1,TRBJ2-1,ASTKTGLADNEQF
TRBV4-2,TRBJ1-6,ASSQDLAESSYNSPLH
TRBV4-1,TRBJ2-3,ASSQGVLAGATDTQY
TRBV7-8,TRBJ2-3,ASSLEWGASDTQY
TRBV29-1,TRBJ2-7,SVADSYEQY
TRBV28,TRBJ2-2,ASSLWNRDRGTNTGELF
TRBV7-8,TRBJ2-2,ASSLDGPGELF
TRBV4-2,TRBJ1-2,ASREQGAQGYT
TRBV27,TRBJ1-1,ASTTGMNTEAF
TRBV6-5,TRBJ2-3,ASSPGLAASTDTQY